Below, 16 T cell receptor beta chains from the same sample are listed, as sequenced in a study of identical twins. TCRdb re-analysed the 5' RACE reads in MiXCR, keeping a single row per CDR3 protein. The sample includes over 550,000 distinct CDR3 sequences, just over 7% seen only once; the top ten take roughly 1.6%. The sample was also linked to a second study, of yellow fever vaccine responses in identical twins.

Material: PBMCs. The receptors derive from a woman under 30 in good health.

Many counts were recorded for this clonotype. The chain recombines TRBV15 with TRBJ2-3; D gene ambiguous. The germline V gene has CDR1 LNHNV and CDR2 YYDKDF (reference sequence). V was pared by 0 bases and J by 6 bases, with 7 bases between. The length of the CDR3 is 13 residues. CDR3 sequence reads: CATSRDFVDTQYF. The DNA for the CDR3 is TGTGCCACCAGCAGAGATTTCGTCGATACGCAGTATTTT.

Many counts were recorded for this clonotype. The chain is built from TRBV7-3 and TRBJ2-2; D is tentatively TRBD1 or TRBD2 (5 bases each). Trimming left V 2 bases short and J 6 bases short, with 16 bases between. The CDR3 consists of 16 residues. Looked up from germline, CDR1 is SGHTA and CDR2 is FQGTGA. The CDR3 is CASSLSEGFPSGELFF. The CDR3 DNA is TGTGCCAGCAGCTTATCAGAGGGGTTCCCATCCGGGGAGCTGTTTTTT.

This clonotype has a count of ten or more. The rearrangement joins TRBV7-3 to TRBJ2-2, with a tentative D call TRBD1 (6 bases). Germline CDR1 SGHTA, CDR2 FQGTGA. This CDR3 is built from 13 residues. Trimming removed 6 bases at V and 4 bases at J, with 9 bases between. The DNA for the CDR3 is TGTGCCAGCAGTCGGACAGTCACCGGGGAGCTGTTTTTT. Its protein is CASSRTVTGELFF.

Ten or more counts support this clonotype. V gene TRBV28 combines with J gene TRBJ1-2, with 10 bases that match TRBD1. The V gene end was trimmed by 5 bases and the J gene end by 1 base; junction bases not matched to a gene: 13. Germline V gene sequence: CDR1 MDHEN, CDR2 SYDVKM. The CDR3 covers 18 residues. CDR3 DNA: TGTGCCAGCAGTGCCGCCGGGACAGGGGATCTATTTAACTATGGCTACACCTTC. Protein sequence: CASSAAGTGDLFNYGYTF.

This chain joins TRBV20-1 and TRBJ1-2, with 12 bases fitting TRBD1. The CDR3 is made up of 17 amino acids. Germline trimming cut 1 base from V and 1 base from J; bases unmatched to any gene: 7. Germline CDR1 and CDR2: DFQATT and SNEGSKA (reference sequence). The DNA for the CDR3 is TGCAGTGCTAGAGCCCGGGACAGGGGGCTTTTTAACTATGGCTACACCTTC. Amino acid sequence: CSARARDRGLFNYGYTF.

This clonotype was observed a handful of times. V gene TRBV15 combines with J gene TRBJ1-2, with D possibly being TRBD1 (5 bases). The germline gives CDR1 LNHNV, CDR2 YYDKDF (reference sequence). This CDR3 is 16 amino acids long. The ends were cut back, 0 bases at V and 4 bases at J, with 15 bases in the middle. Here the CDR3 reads CATSRDLGGRGYGYTF. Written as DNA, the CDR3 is TGTGCCACCAGCAGAGATCTGGGGGGTCGCGGCTATGGCTACACCTTC.

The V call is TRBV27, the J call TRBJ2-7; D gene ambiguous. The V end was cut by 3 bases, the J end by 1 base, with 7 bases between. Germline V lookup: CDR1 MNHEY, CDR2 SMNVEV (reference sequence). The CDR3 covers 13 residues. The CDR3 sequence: CASSFDGSYEQYF. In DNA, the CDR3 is TGTGCCAGCAGTTTCGACGGGTCCTACGAGCAGTACTTC.

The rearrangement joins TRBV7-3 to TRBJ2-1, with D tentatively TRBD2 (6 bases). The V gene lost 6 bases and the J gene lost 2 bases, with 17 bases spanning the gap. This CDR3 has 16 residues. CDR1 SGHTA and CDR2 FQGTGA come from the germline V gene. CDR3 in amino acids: CASSPVGGGPYNEQFF. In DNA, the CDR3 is TGTGCCAGCAGTCCCGTGGGAGGCGGACCCTACAATGAGCAGTTCTTC.

The DNA of the CDR3 is TGTGCCAGCAGCCAAGATCTGGGTAGCGGGAGTTTAGAGCAGTTCTTC. It yields the protein CASSQDLGSGSLEQFF. The chain uses TRBV14 and TRBJ2-1; 9 nucleotides line up with TRBD2. The length of the CDR3 is 16 residues. CDR1 is SGHDN and CDR2 is FVKESK in the germline V gene. Trimming at V came to 0 bases and at J to 10 bases, leaving 10 bases not matched to a gene.

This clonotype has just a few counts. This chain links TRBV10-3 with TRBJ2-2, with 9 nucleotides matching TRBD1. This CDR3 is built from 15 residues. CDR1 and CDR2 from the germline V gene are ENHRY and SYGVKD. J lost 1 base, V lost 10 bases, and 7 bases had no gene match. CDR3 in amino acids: CATSQGAQNTGELFF. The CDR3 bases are TGTGCCACCTCACAGGGGGCACAGAACACCGGGGAGCTGTTTTTT.

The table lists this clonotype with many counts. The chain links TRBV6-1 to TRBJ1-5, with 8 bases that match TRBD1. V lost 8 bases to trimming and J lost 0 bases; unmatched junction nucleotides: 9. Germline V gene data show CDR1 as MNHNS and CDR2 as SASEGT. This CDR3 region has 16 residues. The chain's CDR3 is CASARGTGISNQPQHF. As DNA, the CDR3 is TGTGCCAGCGCCCGCGGGACAGGAATTAGCAATCAGCCCCAGCATTTT.

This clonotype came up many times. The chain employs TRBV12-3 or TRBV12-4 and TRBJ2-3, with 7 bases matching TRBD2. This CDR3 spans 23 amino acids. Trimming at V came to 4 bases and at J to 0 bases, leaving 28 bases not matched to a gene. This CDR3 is CASSSGAGEDYYELPISTDTQYF. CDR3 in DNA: TGTGCCAGCAGTTCAGGTGCGGGAGAGGATTACTACGAACTTCCTATAAGCACAGATACGCAGTATTTT.

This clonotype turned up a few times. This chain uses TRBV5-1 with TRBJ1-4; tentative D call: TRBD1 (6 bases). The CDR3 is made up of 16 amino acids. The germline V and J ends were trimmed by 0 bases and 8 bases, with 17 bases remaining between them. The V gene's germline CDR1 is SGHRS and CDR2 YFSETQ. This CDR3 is CASSLGMGALTEKLFF. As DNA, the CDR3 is TGCGCCAGCAGCTTGGGGATGGGGGCGCTTACCGAAAAACTGTTTTTT.

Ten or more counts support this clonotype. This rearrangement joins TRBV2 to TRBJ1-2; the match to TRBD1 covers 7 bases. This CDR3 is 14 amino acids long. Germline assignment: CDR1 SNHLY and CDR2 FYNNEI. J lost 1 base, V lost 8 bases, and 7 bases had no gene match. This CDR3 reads CASGGRDSNYGYTF. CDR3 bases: TGTGCCAGCGGGGGTCGGGACAGTAACTATGGCTACACCTTC.

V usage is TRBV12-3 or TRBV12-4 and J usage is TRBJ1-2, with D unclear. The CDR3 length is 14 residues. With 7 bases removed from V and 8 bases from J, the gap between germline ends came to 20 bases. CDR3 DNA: TGTGCCAGCACCAGAGGCGGGGTTAATTGGGGCTACACCTTC. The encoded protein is CASTRGGVNWGYTF.

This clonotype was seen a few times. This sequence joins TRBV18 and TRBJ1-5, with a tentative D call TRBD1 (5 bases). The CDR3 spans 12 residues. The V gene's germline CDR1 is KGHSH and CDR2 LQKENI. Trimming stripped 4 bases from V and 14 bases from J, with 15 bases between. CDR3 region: CASSLPDSNKHF. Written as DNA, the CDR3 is TGTGCCAGCTCACTCCCCGACAGTAATAAGCATTTT.